Following are 22 T cell receptor beta chains from one sample sequenced in a study of control samples from healthy donors and cancer patients. The assay was immunoSEQ multiplex PCR, and TCRdb's table has in-frame clones only and misses some. The sample comprises 150,000 to 200,000 clones, roughly 88% of which are singletons, and 1.5% to 2% rests with the top ten. The sample taken for sequencing was blood. Receptor source: a young man in good health.

The chain recombines TRBV7-7 with TRBJ2-5; D unclear. CDR3 size: 12 residues. Trimming pared 5 bases from V and 0 bases from J, leaving 4 bases between. CDR1 SSHAT and CDR2 FNYEAQ come from the germline V gene (reference sequence). The CDR3: CASSPDQETQYF. CDR3 in DNA: TGTGCCAGCAGCCCCGACCAAGAGACCCAGTACTTC.

V and J are TRBV28 and TRBJ2-1, with 11 nucleotides matching TRBD2. Unmatched junction bases numbered 14, after V lost 3 bases and J lost 7 bases. The CDR3 is 18 residues long. CDR1 is MDHEN and CDR2 is SYDVKM in the germline V gene. The CDR3 region has the DNA TGTGCCAGCAGTTTTAGGGTCCCCCTAGCGGGGGGTAGGAATGAGCAGTTCTTC. It specifies CASSFRVPLAGGRNEQFF. The complete variable domain, with remaining parts taken from reference TRBV28 and TRBJ2-1, reads DVKVTQSSRYLVKRTGEKVFLECVQDMDHENMFWYRQDPGLGLRLIYFSYDVKMKEKGDIPEGYSVSREKKERFSLILESASTNQTSMYLCASSFRVPLAGGRNEQFFGPGTRLTVL.

The CDR3 loop is CASSTSGTGTYEQYF. The DNA of the CDR3 is TGTGCCAGTAGTACCTCCGGGACAGGGACCTACGAGCAGTACTTC. J is TRBJ2-7 and V is TRBV19; 9 bases match TRBD1. This CDR3 contains 15 residues. The V gene end was trimmed by 4 bases and the J gene end by 2 bases; junction bases not matched to a gene: 6. Germline V gives CDR1 LNHDA, CDR2 SQIVND (reference sequence).

This clone was counted a few times. The rearrangement links TRBV9 to TRBJ2-7, with 8 bases fitting TRBD2. The CDR3 sequence is 17 residues long. The germline gives CDR1 SGDLS, CDR2 YYNGEE. J was trimmed by 0 bases and V by 0 bases; bases with no gene match: 8. The CDR3 loop is CASSVDISGANSYEQYF. The CDR3 bases are TGTGCCAGCAGCGTAGACATTAGCGGGGCGAACTCCTACGAGCAGTACTTC.

This chain connects TRBV2 to TRBJ2-7, with TRBD1 matching 9 bases. This CDR3 has 16 amino acids. The germline V gene encodes CDR1 SNHLY and CDR2 FYNNEI. V lost 5 bases, J lost 1 base, and 9 bases stayed unmatched. The CDR3 DNA sequence: TGTGCCAGCAGTCAAAGTCCGGGACAGGGTTCCTACGAGCAGTACTTC. Encoded protein: CASSQSPGQGSYEQYF.

The DNA for the CDR3 is TGTGCCTGGTCGGGGGAAAGCGGGACATTCGAGACGCAGTATTTT. It encodes CAWSGESGTFETQYF. The chain joins TRBV30 to TRBJ2-3, with D possibly TRBD2 on 7 matching bases. V was cut by 5 bases and J by 9 bases, with 24 bases left in between. Germline values: CDR1 GTSNPN, CDR2 SVGIG (reference sequence). The CDR3 extends over 15 amino acids.

On this clone: A read error may produce the germline difference seen at one junction end. The chain links TRBV6-2 or TRBV6-3 to TRBJ1-1, with D possibly matching TRBD1 (5 bases). This CDR3 comprises 12 residues. CDR1 is MNHEY and CDR2 is SVGEGT in the germline V gene. The CDR3 here is CASSQGNIEAFF. DNA for the CDR3: TGTGCCAGCAGTCAGGGAAACATTGAAGCTTTCTTT.

A few counts support this clone. The same CDR3 is also encoded by other DNA sequences in this sample. The chain is built from TRBV12-3 or TRBV12-4 and TRBJ1-5, with 9 bases that match TRBD1. This CDR3 comprises 13 residues. V trimming: 6 bases; J trimming: 4 bases; junction bases outside the gene matches: 1. Here the CDR3 reads CASRGTGNQPQHF. Written as DNA, the CDR3 is TGTGCCAGCAGGGGGACAGGGAATCAGCCCCAGCATTTT.

The rearrangement links TRBV6-1 to TRBJ1-1; D perhaps matches TRBD1 (6 bases). The CDR3 totals 15 residues. V was cut by 3 bases and J by 1 base, with 12 bases left in between. Germline values: CDR1 MNHNS, CDR2 SASEGT. CDR3 sequence: CASSDVWTANTEAFF. The CDR3 nucleotides are TGTGCCAGCAGTGATGTTTGGACAGCGAACACTGAAGCTTTCTTT.

This chain uses TRBV7-3 with TRBJ2-1, with TRBD1 as a possible D gene (6 bases). The V gene's germline CDR1 is SGHTA and CDR2 FQGTGA. The V and J ends lost 2 bases and 6 bases respectively, with 11 bases between them. The CDR3 covers 14 residues. CDR3 in amino acids: CASSLSTRGNEQFF. The CDR3 region has the DNA TGTGCCAGCAGCTTATCCACCAGGGGCAATGAGCAGTTCTTC.

The rearrangement joins TRBV28 to TRBJ2-7; 12 bases align to TRBD1. V lost 2 bases and J lost 9; bases outside the gene matches: 14. The CDR3 has 17 residues. Germline lookup yields CDR1 MDHEN and CDR2 SYDVKM. CDR3 residues: CASSLVGPGTGGRGQYF. In DNA, the CDR3 is TGTGCCAGCAGTTTAGTGGGGCCCGGGACAGGGGGCCGTGGGCAGTACTTC.

V usage is TRBV5-8 and J usage is TRBJ2-5; TRBD2 might be the D (6 bases). The germline V gene has CDR1 SGHTS and CDR2 YDEGEE. The CDR3 length is 18 residues. Trimming removed 0 bases at V and 0 bases at J, with 18 bases between. CDR3 nucleotide sequence: TGTGCCAGCAGCTTGGGATTTGAATTGGAGGGGTACCAAGAGACCCAGTACTTC. Translated: CASSLGFELEGYQETQYF.

The CDR3 DNA is TGTGCCAGCAGCCAGTGGGCGCCCCAAGAGACCCAGTACTTC. Its translation is CASSQWAPQETQYF. This chain joins TRBV3-1 (or the pseudogene TRBV3-2) and TRBJ2-5; D is uncertain. The V end lost 3 bases, the J end lost 1 base, and 9 bases lay between the germline ends. CDR3 size: 14 residues. In germline, CDR1 is LGHDT, CDR2 YNNKEL (reference sequence).

For the CDR3, the DNA is TGTGCCAGCAGTCCCTCGGGACAGGGGGGTCTTTGGGCCCAGCATTTT. This sequence encodes CASSPSGQGGLWAQHF. This chain uses TRBV27 with TRBJ1-5; 11 bases are shared with TRBD1. J lost 11 bases, V lost 5 bases, and 14 bases had no gene match. The CDR3 is made up of 16 amino acids. CDR1 and CDR2 from the germline V gene are MNHEY and SMNVEV (reference sequence).

The chain combines TRBV19 with TRBJ2-3; D might be TRBD2 (5 bases). The V end lost 5 bases, the J end lost 0 bases, and 12 bases lay between the germline ends. This CDR3 is built from 15 residues. Germline lookup yields CDR1 LNHDA and CDR2 SQIVND (reference sequence). CDR3 protein: CASSWTPGSTDTQYF. For the CDR3, the DNA is TGTGCCAGTAGTTGGACCCCGGGGAGCACAGATACGCAGTATTTT.

V is TRBV21-1 and J is TRBJ1-5; TRBD1 is the table's D call, not checked against the DNA. TRBV21-1 has pseudogene status. The CDR3 length is 18 residues. This CDR3 is CASSKERQGAVTNQPQHF. The CDR3 DNA sequence: TGTGCCAGCAGCAAAGAAAGACAGGGGGCCGTCACAAATCAGCCCCAGCATTTT.

As for this clone: Other DNA sequences within the sample encode an identical CDR3. The chain couples TRBV18 to TRBJ1-5; D is perhaps TRBD1 (6 bases). The CDR3 sequence is 14 residues long. V was pared by 3 bases and J by 6 bases, with 12 bases between. The germline gives CDR1 KGHSH, CDR2 LQKENI. This CDR3 is CASSPWGAGQPQHF. The CDR3 DNA follows: TGTGCCAGCTCACCGTGGGGGGCTGGTCAGCCCCAGCATTTT. Full variable domain (remainder filled in from reference TRBV18 and TRBJ1-5): NAGVMQNPRHLVRRRGQEARLRCSPMKGHSHVYWYRQLPEEGLKFMVYLQKENIIDESGMPKERFSAEFPKEGPSILRIQQVVRGDSAAYFCASSPWGAGQPQHFGDGTRLSIL.

The V and J genes are TRBV2 and TRBJ2-3; no clear D. The CDR3 covers 14 residues. The V end lost 5 bases, the J end lost 0 bases, and 9 bases lay between the germline ends. From germline, CDR1 is SNHLY and CDR2 FYNNEI. The CDR3 nucleotides are TGTGCCAGCAGTACACGGGCTAGCACAGATACGCAGTATTTT. It codes for CASSTRASTDTQYF.

The chain joins TRBV6-1 to TRBJ1-5; D unresolved. The CDR3 consists of 15 residues. Trimming shortened V by 0 bases and J by 5 bases, and 11 bases separated the two germline ends. Germline CDR1 reads MNHNS; CDR2 reads SASEGT. The CDR3 coding sequence is TGTGCCAGCAGTGAAGCTTGGAGGGAGCATCAGCCCCAGCATTTT. This translates into CASSEAWREHQPQHF.

The rearrangement uses TRBV24-1 and TRBJ2-5; 8 bases are a match to TRBD1. Germline CDR1 is KGHDR and CDR2 is SFDVKD. CDR3 size: 15 residues. With 0 bases clipped from V and 5 bases from J, the junction kept 4 bases outside the gene matches. The CDR3: CATSDLQQGEETQYF. The CDR3 DNA is TGTGCCACCAGTGATTTGCAACAGGGGGAGGAGACCCAGTACTTC.

The V and J genes are TRBV19 and TRBJ2-3, with a weak D call TRBD2 (6 bases). This CDR3 region has 14 residues. Looked up from germline, CDR1 is LNHDA and CDR2 is SQIVND (reference sequence). V shed 6 bases and J shed 6 bases, with 16 bases lying between them. As DNA, the CDR3 is TGTGCCAGTAGAAGTCTAGCGTTGGAGGATACGCAGTATTTT. It yields the protein CASRSLALEDTQYF.

The genes are TRBV6-5 and TRBJ1-5, with D possibly matching TRBD1 (6 bases). This CDR3 spans 15 amino acids. The V gene lost 6 bases and the J gene lost 1 base, with 13 bases spanning the gap. CDR1 is MNHEY, CDR2 SVGAGI, per germline. The CDR3 sequence: CASRPTGRSNQPQHF. In DNA, the CDR3 is TGTGCCAGCAGACCCACAGGGAGGAGCAATCAGCCCCAGCATTTT.